This T cell receptor beta chain originates from a study of shared clonotypes between healthy human individuals. Study as a whole: Donor composition was two women and a few men, aged 18 to 49. Overall study findings and caveats: A few donors shared about 5% of their naive CD4 clonotypes.

With regard to this clone: Its antigen is unidentified.

Method: immunoSEQ multiplex PCR; TCRdb's copy keeps in-frame clones and lacks some. This table has about 2.3 million clones, around 90% appearing once. The V gene lost 3 bases and the J gene lost 7 bases, with 11 bases spanning the gap. Germline V gives CDR1 MDHEN, CDR2 SYDVKM. CDR3 size: 13 residues. The chain links TRBV28 to TRBJ2-3; D unresolved. The clonotype comes from a man between 18 and 29 years old in good health. Some clones in this sample may be carry-over from other donors' samples. The sample taken for sequencing was naive CD4+ T cells from PBMCs. This sample's subset: CD45RA+ positively selected. The DNA of the CDR3 is TGTGCCAGCAGTTTCCCGGAGATTAATACGCAGTATTTT. It is translated as CASSFPEINTQYF. Full variable domain (remainder filled in from reference TRBV28 and TRBJ2-3): DVKVTQSSRYLVKRTGEKVFLECVQDMDHENMFWYRQDPGLGLRLIYFSYDVKMKEKGDIPEGYSVSREKKERFSLILESASTNQTSMYLCASSFPEINTQYFGPGTRLTVL.